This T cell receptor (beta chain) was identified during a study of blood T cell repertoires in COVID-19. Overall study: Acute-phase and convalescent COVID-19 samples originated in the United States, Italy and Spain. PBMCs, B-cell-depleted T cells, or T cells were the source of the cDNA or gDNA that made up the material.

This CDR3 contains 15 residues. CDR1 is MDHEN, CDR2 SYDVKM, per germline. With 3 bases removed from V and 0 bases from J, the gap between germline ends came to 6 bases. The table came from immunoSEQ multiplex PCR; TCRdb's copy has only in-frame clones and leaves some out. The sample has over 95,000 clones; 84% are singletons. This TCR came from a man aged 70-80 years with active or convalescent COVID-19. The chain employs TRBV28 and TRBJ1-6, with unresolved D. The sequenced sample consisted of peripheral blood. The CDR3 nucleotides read TGTGCCAGCAGTTTTCCCAGCTCCTATAATTCACCCCTCCACTTT. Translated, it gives CASSFPSSYNSPLHF.